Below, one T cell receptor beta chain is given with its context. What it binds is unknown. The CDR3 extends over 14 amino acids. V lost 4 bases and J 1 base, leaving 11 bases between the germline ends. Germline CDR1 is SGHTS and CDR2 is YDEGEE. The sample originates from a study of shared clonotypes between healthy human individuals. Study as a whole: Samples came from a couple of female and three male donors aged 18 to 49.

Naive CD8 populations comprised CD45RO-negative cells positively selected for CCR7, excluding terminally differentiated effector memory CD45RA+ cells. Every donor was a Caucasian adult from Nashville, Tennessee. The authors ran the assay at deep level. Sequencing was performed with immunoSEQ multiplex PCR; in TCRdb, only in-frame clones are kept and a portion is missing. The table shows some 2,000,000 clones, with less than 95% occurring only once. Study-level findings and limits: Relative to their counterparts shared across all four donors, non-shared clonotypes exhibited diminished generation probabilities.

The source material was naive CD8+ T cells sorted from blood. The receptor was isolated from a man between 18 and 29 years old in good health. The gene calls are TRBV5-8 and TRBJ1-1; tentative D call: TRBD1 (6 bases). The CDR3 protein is CASSRGHPNTEAFF. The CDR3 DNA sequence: TGTGCCAGCAGCAGGGGACACCCGAACACTGAAGCTTTCTTT. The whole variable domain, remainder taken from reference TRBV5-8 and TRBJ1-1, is EAGVTQSPTHLIKTRGQQATLRCSPISGHTSVYWYQQALGLGLQFLLWYDEGEERNRGNFPPRFSGRQFPNYSSELNVNALELEDSALYLCASSRGHPNTEAFFGQGTRLTVV.